This section outlines one TCR beta chain sequence together with its context. These data belong to a study of shared T cell receptors in the human thymus. The assay was immunoSEQ multiplex PCR, and TCRdb's table has in-frame clones only and misses some. The repertoire holds about 500,000 clones, with around three quarters as singletons. Germline loops: CDR1 MDHEN, CDR2 SYDVKM. This CDR3 contains 17 residues. Germline trimming cut 6 bases from V and 6 bases from J; bases unmatched to any gene: 13. The same data also contributed to another study, on human thymus T cells.

V is TRBV28 and J is TRBJ2-1, with 11 positions matching TRBD2. The sequence derives from a boy in the first two years of life with a congenital heart defect. The sample was thymocytes. CDR3 DNA: TGTGCCAGCAGCCCCGAAATAGCGGGAGGGCCTTGCAATGAGCAGTTCTTC. This codes for CASSPEIAGGPCNEQFF.